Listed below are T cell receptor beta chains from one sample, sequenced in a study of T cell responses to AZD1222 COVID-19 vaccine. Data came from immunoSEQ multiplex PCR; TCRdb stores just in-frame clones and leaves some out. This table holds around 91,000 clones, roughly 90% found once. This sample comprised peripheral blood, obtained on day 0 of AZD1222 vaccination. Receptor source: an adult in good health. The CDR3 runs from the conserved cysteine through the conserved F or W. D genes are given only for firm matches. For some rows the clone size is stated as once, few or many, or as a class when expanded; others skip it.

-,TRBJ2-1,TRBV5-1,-,TGCGCCAGCAGCTGGGGGATTGAGCAGTTCTTC,CASSWGIEQFF
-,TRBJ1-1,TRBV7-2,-,TGTGCCAGCAGCTCAGATAGGAACACTGAAGCTTTCTTT,CASSSDRNTEAFF
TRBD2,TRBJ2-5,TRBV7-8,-,TGTGCCAGCAGCTTTCCTTTAGCGGGGGGGCGGGAGACCCAGTACTTC,CASSFPLAGGRETQYF
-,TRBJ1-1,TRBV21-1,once,TGTGCCCGCCAAGGGACCACTGAAGCTTTCTTT,CARQGTTEAFF
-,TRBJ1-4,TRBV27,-,TGTGCCAGTTGGGGAGGAGCCACTAATGAAAAACTGTTTTTT,CASWGGATNEKLFF
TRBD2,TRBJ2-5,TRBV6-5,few,TGTGCCAGCACAGCGGGATCTGGAGAGACCCAGTACTTC,CASTAGSGETQYF
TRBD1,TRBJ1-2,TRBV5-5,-,TGTGCCAGCAGCATCGGGACAGGGATAGGCTACACCTTC,CASSIGTGIGYTF
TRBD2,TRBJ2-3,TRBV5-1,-,TGCGCCAGCAGCTCCACCCCGGGAGCGGGAGGAACAGCTACGCAGTATTTT,CASSSTPGAGGTATQYF
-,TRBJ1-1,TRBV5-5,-,TGTGCCAGCAGCTTGGCCATCAGTATCATGAACACTGAAGCTTTCTTT,CASSLAISIMNTEAFF
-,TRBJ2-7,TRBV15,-,TGTGCCACCAGCAGAGGTGGAGGCACCGCCAACGAGCAGTACTTC,CATSRGGGTANEQYF
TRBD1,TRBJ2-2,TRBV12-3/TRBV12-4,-,TGTGCCAGCAGCACAGGACAGGGCCGGGAGCTGTTTTTT,CASSTGQGRELFF
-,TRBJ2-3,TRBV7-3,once,TGTGCCAGCAGCCCCGGACATAGCACAGATACGCAGTATTTT,CASSPGHSTDTQYF
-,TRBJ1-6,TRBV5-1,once,TGCGCCAGCAGCGTACAGGGAAATAATTCACCCCTCCACTTT,CASSVQGNNSPLHF
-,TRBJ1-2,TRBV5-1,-,TGCGCCAGCAGCCCCCGCCGCGGGGAATCCGGCTACACCTTC,CASSPRRGESGYTF
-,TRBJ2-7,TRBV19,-,TGTGCCAGTAGTCGGGATCAAATCGGCGGCGAGCAGTACTTC,CASSRDQIGGEQYF
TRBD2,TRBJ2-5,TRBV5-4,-,TGTGCCAGCAGCTATAGCGGGGGCCTCCGGGAGACCCAGTACTTC,CASSYSGGLRETQYF
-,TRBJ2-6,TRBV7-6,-,TGTGCCAGCAGCTTACGACCCTCTGGGGCCAACGTCCTGACTTTC,CASSLRPSGANVLTF
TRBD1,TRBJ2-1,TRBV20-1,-,TGCAGTGCCTGGGACAGGGGCGAGCAGTTCTTC,CSAWDRGEQFF
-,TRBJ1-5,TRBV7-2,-,TGTGCCAGCAGCGGCACCGGGACCCGGACGGAGCCCCAGCATTTT,CASSGTGTRTEPQHF
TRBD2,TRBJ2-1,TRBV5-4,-,TGTGCCAGCAGCCCCACTAGCGGGGGCCACAATGAGCAGTTCTTC,CASSPTSGGHNEQFF
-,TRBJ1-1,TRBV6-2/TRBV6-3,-,TGTGCCAGCAGTTACGGGGTCGCTGAAGCTTTCTTT,CASSYGVAEAFF
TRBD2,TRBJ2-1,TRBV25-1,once,TGTGCCAGCAGTGAATCGGTTAGCGGGAGCTTGCGTTACGATGAGCAGTTCTTC,CASSESVSGSLRYDEQFF
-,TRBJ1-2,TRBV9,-,TGTGCCAGCACTTGGCAGGGAGTCGGGAGATATGGCTACACCTTC,CASTWQGVGRYGYTF
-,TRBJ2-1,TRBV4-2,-,TGTGCCAGCAGCCAGGGGGGCTACAATGAGCAGTTCTTC,CASSQGGYNEQFF
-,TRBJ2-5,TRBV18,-,TGTGCCAGCTCACCAATGGACCAAGAGACCCAGTACTTC,CASSPMDQETQYF
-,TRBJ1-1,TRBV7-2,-,TGTGCCAGCAGCTTAACCGGGATGCTGAACACTGAAGCTTTCTTT,CASSLTGMLNTEAFF
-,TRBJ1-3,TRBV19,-,TGTGCCAGTACCCGGAACCTGGACTCTGGAAACACCATATATTTT,CASTRNLDSGNTIYF
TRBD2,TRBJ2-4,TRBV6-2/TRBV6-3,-,TGTGCCAGCAGTTACGAAGATAGCGGGAGTGACATTCAGTACTTC,CASSYEDSGSDIQYF
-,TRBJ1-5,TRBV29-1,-,TGCAGCGTTGGGCAGGGCGGCAATCAGCCCCAGCATTTT,CSVGQGGNQPQHF
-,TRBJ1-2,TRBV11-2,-,TGTGCCAGCAGCCCAGACCTCAGCTATGGCTACACCTTC,CASSPDLSYGYTF
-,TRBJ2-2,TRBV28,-,TGTGCCATCACAGGGACCTCGAACACCGGGGAGCTGTTTTTT,CAITGTSNTGELFF
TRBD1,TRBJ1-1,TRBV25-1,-,TGTGCCAGCAGGCAGGGGGTCACTGAAGCTTTCTTT,CASRQGVTEAFF
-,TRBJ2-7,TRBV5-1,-,TGCGCCAGCAGCTCCCCCCACGAGCAGTACTTC,CASSSPHEQYF
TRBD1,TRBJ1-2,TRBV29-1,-,TGCAGCGTTGAAGATCCGCGGACAGGGGGTCTCTATGGCTACACCTTC,CSVEDPRTGGLYGYTF
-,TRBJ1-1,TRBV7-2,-,TGTGCCAGCAGCTACTCCTGGAACACTGAAGCTTTCTTT,CASSYSWNTEAFF
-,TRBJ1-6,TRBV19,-,TGTGCCAGTACGGGGGCGCCCGATAATTCACCCCTCCACTTT,CASTGAPDNSPLHF
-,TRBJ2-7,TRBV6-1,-,TGTGCCAGCAGTGAAGTTGGGGACGAGCAGTACTTC,CASSEVGDEQYF
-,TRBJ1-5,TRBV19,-,TGTGCCAGTAGTAGGGGAGGGGCCGGTCAGCCCCAGCATTTT,CASSRGGAGQPQHF
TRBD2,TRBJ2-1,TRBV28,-,TGTGCCAGCAGTTTATTGCTAGCGGGAGGCGACAATGAGCAGTTCTTC,CASSLLLAGGDNEQFF
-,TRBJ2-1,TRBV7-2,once,TGTGCCAGCAGCTTAGGCCCCGGCAATGAGCAGTTCTTC,CASSLGPGNEQFF
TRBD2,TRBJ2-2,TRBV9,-,TGTGCCAGCAGCGTAGGGGTAGCGGGGGTGAACACCGGGGAGCTGTTTTTT,CASSVGVAGVNTGELFF
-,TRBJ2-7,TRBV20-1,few,TGCAGTGCTGCTGGACAGCCTGAGCAGTACTTC,CSAAGQPEQYF
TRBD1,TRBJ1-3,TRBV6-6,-,TGTGCCAGCAGTTACCTGGGACAGTTCTCTGGAAACACCATATATTTT,CASSYLGQFSGNTIYF
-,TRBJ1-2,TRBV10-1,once,TGCGCCAGCAGAGAACCGGGCCGAAGGGGCTACACCTTC,CASREPGRRGYTF
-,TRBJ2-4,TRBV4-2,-,TGTGCCAGCAGCCAAGATTGGGGGGCCATTCAGTACTTC,CASSQDWGAIQYF